This T cell receptor (beta chain) was captured in a study of CD8+ T cells in alopecia areata. Study-wide context: Among treated patients, oral tofacitinib was administered at 5 to 10 mg twice daily. Regarding the study as a whole: Lesional tissue from the scalp (especially in alopecia totalis/universalis) showed higher clonality than normal scalp. Against the mouse data, patients shared TCRs less clearly, possibly for HLA reasons.

Individuals with alopecia areata gave both lesional scalp punch biopsies and peripheral blood for collection. About this clone itself: Its antigen is currently unknown.

The CDR3 is 14 residues long. Trimming took 4 bases from V and 3 from J; bases not matched to a gene: 6. CDR1 SGHDT and CDR2 YYEEEE come from the germline V gene. Extracted RNA was reverse transcribed into cDNA, the sequencing template. Produced via immunoSEQ multiplex PCR; TCRdb's table is partial and in-frame only. The sample has approximately 180,000 clones, about 72% seen once; the top ten hold roughly an eighth. The specimen comprised CD8+ T cells sorted from blood, sampled at week 0. The V gene is TRBV5-6, the J gene TRBJ2-7, with 8 bases that match TRBD1. The source is a human donor with alopecia areata. DNA for the CDR3: TGTGCCAGCAGCACGGGACAGGCGATCTACGAGCAGTACTTC. Residues: CASSTGQAIYEQYF.